The present TCR beta chain was sequenced within a study of somatic mutations in cytotoxic T cells in rheumatoid arthritis. The overall study: Patient blood, which was peripheral blood collected as 30 ml EDTA, was drawn right after diagnosis and before any treatment started.

As concerns this clone: Antigen specificity is unknown.

Sequenced by immunoSEQ multiplex PCR; TCRdb stores in-frame clones only, minus some. The sample gives about 6,700 clones, roughly 69% of which show up once; roughly a sixth is in the top ten. General observations from the study: Which antigens the expanded CD8+ clones targeted was unknown.

The germline gives CDR1 LGHNA, CDR2 YSLEER. Between the trimmed V and J ends, which lost 3 bases and 0 bases, there was a span of 19 bases. This CDR3 comprises 18 residues. This sequence originates from an adult with rheumatoid arthritis. Specimen: CD8+ T cells sorted from blood. This chain joins TRBV4-3 and TRBJ2-3; TRBD2 is a possible D gene (6 bases). CDR3 DNA: TGCGCCAGCAGCCAGGAACAGTTGGACTACCCTAGCACAGATACGCAGTATTTT. It yields the protein CASSQEQLDYPSTDTQYF.